The T cell receptor (beta chain) described here comes from a study of human T cells and chemical hapten exposure. This clonotype was found many times. Indicated time point: patch test 1, 2 weeks after DPC sensitization. As to treatment: therapeutic diphenylcyclopropenone sensitization with weekly scalp DPC. Donation of samples came from alopecia patients who were 18 to 70 years old and suitable for DPC. During construction of the library, unique molecular identifiers were attached to individual cDNA molecules for quantitative, reproducible TCR counting. Each CDR3 protein gets one entry after TCRdb re-called the RACE reads with MiXCR. The sample holds fewer than 400,000 distinct CDR3 sequences, under 8% seen once. Germline lookup yields CDR1 MNHEY and CDR2 SVGAGI. Trimming took off 4 bases at V and 0 bases at J, with 6 bases between the two ends. The CDR3 extends over 14 amino acids.

Sequenced here: whole blood, sampled in connection with sensitization to the hapten diphenylcyclopropenone (DPC). The genes are TRBV6-5 and TRBJ1-4; no clear D gene. This clonotype was sampled from a woman in her late teens or twenties with alopecia areata. Some clones in this sample may be carry-over from other donors' samples. Written as DNA, the CDR3 is TGTGCCAGCAGTTTAAGCGCAACTAATGAAAAACTGTTTTTT. Translating it yields CASSLSATNEKLFF.